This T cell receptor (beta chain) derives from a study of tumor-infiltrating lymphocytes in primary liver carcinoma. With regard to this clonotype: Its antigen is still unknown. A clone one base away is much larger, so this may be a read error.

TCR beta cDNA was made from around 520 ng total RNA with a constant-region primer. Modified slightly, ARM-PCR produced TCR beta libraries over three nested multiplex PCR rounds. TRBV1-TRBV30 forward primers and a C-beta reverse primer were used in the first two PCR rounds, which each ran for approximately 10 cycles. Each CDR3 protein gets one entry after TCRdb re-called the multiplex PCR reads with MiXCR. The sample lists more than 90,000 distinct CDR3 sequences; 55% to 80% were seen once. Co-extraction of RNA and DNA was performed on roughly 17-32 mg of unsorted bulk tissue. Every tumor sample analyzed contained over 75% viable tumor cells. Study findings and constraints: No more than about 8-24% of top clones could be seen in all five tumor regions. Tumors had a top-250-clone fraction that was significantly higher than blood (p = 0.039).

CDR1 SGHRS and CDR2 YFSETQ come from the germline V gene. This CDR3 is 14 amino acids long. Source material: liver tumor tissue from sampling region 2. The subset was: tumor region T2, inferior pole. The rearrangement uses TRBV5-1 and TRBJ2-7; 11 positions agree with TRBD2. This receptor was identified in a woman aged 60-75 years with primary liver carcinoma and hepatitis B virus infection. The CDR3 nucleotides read TGCGCCAGCACCTTGACTAGCGGGACCTACGAGCAGTACTTC. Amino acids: CASTLTSGTYEQYF.